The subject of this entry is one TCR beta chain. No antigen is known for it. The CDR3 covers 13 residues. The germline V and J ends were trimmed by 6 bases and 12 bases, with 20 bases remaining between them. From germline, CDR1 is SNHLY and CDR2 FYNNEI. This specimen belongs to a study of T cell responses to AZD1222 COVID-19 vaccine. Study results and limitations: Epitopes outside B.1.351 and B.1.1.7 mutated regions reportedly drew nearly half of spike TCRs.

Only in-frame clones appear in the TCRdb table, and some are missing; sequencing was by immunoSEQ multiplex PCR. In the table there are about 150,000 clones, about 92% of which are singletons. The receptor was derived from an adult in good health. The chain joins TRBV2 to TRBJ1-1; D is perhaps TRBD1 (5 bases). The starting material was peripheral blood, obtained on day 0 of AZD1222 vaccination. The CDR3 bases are TGTGCCAGCAGCGCTTACCCATCAGGGTTAACTTTCTTT. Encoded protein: CASSAYPSGLTFF.